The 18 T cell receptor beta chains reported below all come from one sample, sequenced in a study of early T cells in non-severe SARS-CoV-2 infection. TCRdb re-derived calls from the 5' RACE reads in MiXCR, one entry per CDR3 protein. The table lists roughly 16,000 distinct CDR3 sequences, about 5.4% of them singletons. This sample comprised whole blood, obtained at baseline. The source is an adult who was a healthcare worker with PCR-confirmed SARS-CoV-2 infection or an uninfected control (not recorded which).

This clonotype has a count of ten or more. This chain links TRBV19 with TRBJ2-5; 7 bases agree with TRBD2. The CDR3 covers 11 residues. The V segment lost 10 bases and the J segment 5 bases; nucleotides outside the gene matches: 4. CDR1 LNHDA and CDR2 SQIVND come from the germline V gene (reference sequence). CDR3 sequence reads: CATGGVETQYF. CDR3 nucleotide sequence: TGTGCCACGGGGGGAGTGGAGACCCAGTACTTC.

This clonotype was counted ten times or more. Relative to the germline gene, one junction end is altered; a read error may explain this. CDR3 nucleotide sequence: TGTGCCATCAGTGAGTCTGGGCAGGTGATAATTTTT. This translates into CAISESGQVIIF. The rearrangement uses TRBV10-3 and TRBJ1-3; D is undetermined. This CDR3 has 12 amino acids. Germline CDR1 ENHRY, CDR2 SYGVKD.

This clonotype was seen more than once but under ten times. CDR3 sequence: CASSPPRGRGPGELFF. The CDR3 bases are TGTGCCAGCAGCCCCCCAAGGGGGCGTGGGCCCGGGGAGCTGTTTTTT. V usage is TRBV9 and J usage is TRBJ2-2; TRBD1 matches 7 bases. Germline loops: CDR1 SGDLS, CDR2 YYNGEE. CDR3 length: 16 residues. V dropped 4 bases and J dropped 6; count of bases not matched to a gene: 12.

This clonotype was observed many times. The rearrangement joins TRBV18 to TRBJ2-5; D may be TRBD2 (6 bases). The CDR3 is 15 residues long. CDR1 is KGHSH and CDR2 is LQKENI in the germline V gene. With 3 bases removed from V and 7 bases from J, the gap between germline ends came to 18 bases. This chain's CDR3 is CASSPVTVAAGTQYF. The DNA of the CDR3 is TGTGCCAGCTCACCTGTTACAGTAGCGGCGGGGACCCAGTACTTC.

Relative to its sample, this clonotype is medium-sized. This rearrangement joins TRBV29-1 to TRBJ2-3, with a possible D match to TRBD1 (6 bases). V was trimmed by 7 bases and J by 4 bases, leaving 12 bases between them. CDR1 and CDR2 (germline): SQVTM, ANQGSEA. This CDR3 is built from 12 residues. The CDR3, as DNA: TGCAGCGGCTGGGACACCGCAGATACGCAGTATTTT. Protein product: CSGWDTADTQYF.

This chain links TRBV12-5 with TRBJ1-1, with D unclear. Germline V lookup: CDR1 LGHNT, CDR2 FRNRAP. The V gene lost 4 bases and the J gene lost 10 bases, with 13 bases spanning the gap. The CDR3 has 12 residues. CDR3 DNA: TGTGCTAGTGGTTCCATAACCAACGTAGCTTTCTTT. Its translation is CASGSITNVAFF.

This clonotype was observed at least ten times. The CDR3 DNA reads as TGCGCCAGCAGCTTGGACGTTGGCCTCGAAGTCTATGGCTACACCTTC. Translation gives CASSLDVGLEVYGYTF. This chain uses TRBV5-1 with TRBJ1-2; unclear D gene. The V and J ends lost 0 bases and 4 bases respectively, with 16 bases between them. The CDR3 is made up of 16 amino acids. The germline V gene encodes CDR1 SGHRS and CDR2 YFSETQ.

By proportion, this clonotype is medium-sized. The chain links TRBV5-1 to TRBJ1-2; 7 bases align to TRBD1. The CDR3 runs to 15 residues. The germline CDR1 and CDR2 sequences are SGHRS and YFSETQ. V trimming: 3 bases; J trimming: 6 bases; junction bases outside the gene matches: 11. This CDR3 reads CASSSMTGIQNGYTF. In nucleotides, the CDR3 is TGCGCCAGCAGCTCTATGACAGGGATTCAGAATGGCTACACCTTC.

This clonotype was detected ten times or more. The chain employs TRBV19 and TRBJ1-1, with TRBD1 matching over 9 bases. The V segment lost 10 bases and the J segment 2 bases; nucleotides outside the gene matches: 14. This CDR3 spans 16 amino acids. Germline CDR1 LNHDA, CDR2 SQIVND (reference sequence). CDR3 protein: CATRRTDRGGNTEAFF. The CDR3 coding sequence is TGTGCCACCCGACGAACGGACAGGGGCGGTAACACTGAAGCTTTCTTT.

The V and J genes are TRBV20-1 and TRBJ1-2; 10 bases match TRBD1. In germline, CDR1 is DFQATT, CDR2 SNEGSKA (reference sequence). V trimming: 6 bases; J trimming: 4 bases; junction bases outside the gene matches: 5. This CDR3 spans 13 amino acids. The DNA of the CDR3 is TGCAGTGCAGCGGACAGGGGGACCTATGGCTACACCTTC. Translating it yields CSAADRGTYGYTF.

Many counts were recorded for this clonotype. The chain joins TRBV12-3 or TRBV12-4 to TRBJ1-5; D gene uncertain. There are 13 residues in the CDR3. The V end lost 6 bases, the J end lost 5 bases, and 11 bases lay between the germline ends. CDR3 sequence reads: CASSQRGYQPQHF. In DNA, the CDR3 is TGTGCCAGCAGCCAACGAGGATATCAGCCCCAGCATTTT.

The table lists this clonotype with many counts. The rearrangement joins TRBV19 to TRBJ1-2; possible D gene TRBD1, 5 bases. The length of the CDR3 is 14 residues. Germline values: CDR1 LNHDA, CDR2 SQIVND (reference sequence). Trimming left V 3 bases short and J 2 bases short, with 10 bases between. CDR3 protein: CASSIPGGNYGYTF. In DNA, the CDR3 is TGTGCCAGTAGTATTCCTGGGGGAAACTATGGCTACACCTTC.

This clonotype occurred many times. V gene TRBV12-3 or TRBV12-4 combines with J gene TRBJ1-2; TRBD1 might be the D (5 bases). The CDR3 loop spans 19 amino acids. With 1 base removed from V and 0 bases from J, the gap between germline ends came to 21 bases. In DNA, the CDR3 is TGTGCCAGCAGTTTAGGTCCTATGGGCAGGGATATAGCTAACTATGGCTACACCTTC. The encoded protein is CASSLGPMGRDIANYGYTF.

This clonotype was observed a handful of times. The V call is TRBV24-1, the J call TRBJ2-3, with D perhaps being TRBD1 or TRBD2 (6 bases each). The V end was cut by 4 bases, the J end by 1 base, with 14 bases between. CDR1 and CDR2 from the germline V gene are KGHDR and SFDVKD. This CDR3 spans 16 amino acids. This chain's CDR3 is CATSDPGGSGTDTQYF. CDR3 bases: TGTGCCACCAGTGACCCCGGGGGCTCCGGCACAGATACGCAGTATTTT.

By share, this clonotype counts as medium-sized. CDR3 nucleotide sequence: TGTGCCAGCAGCCAAGATTCTGCGATTTCAGATACGCAGTATTTT. Amino acids: CASSQDSAISDTQYF. The rearrangement joins TRBV3-1 to TRBJ2-3; D not resolved. CDR1 LGHDT and CDR2 YNNKEL come from the germline V gene (reference sequence). This CDR3 has 15 amino acids. Trimming pared 0 bases from V and 4 bases from J, leaving 11 bases between.

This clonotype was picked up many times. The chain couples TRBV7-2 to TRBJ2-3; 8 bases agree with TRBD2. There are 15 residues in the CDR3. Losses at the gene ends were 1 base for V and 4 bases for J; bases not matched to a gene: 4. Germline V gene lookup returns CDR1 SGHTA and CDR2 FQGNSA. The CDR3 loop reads CASSLVVAGSDTQYF. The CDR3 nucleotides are TGTGCCAGCAGCTTAGTAGTAGCGGGGTCAGATACGCAGTATTTT.

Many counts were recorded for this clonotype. CDR3 in amino acids: CASSQGWNTEAFF. The DNA for the CDR3 is TGTGCCAGTAGTCAGGGATGGAACACTGAAGCTTTCTTT. The genes are TRBV19 and TRBJ1-1; D perhaps matches TRBD1 (5 bases). The V and J ends lost 5 bases and 1 base respectively, with 8 bases between them. This CDR3 has 13 amino acids. In germline, CDR1 is LNHDA, CDR2 SQIVND (reference sequence).

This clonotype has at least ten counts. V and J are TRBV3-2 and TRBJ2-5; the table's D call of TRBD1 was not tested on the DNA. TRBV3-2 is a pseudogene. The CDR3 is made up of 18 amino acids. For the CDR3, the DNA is TGTGCCAGCAGCCAAGATCGAGGACAGGGGGCTAATCAAGAGACCCAGTACTTC. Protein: CASSQDRGQGANQETQYF.